The 21 T cell receptor beta chains below were found in one sample sequenced in a study of blood T cell repertoires in COVID-19. Libraries were prepared by immunoSEQ multiplex PCR; TCRdb keeps only in-frame clonotypes and omits some of them. This sample has just over 350,000 clones; more than 75% occur once, and the top ten carry about 2.7%. The material sequenced was PBMCs or T cells enriched from blood (not recorded which). These receptors originate from a woman in her 30s who had recovered from COVID-19.

This chain joins TRBV9 and TRBJ1-2; 7 bases are shared with TRBD1. Germline CDR1 SGDLS, CDR2 YYNGEE. CDR3 length: 14 residues. V shed 0 bases and J 6 bases; nucleotides not matched to a gene: 5. The CDR3 loop reads CASSVVGQVNGYTF. In nucleotides, the CDR3 is TGTGCCAGCAGCGTAGTCGGACAGGTTAATGGCTACACCTTC.

V usage is TRBV2 and J usage is TRBJ1-5, with TRBD1 identical over 7 bases. From germline, CDR1 is SNHLY and CDR2 FYNNEI. The V gene end was trimmed by 3 bases and the J gene end by 6 bases; junction bases not matched to a gene: 5. The CDR3 spans 14 residues. This CDR3 reads CASSETGFPQPQHF. The CDR3 nucleotides read TGTGCCAGCAGTGAGACAGGGTTCCCTCAGCCCCAGCATTTT.

The chain uses TRBV30 and TRBJ1-2, with 8 nucleotides matching TRBD1. CDR1 is GTSNPN and CDR2 is SVGIG in the germline V gene (reference sequence). CDR3 length equals 11 residues. Trimming removed 4 bases from V and 7 bases from J; junction bases left unmatched: 2. The CDR3 nucleotides are TGTGCCTGGACCGGGACAGGTGGCTACACCTTC. Encoded protein: CAWTGTGGYTF.

The chain recombines TRBV3-1 (or the pseudogene TRBV3-2) with TRBJ2-1; 9 bases are shared with TRBD2. The CDR3 runs 14 residues. From germline, CDR1 is LGHDT and CDR2 YNNKEL (reference sequence). The V gene end was trimmed by 3 bases and the J gene end by 5 bases; junction bases not matched to a gene: 2. The CDR3 reads CASSQRGGDNEQFF. The CDR3 nucleotides read TGTGCCAGCAGCCAGCGGGGGGGCGACAATGAGCAGTTCTTC.

This clone was recorded only once. The gene calls are TRBV7-9 and TRBJ1-3; D not resolved. The V gene's germline CDR1 is SEHNR and CDR2 FQNEAQ (reference sequence). Between the trimmed V and J ends, which lost 1 base and 4 bases, there was a span of 8 bases. The CDR3 runs 14 residues. CDR3 sequence reads: CASSLVAGGNTIYF. The DNA of the CDR3 is TGTGCCAGCAGCTTAGTCGCGGGCGGAAACACCATATATTTT.

This sequence joins TRBV30 and TRBJ1-1; D may be TRBD1 (5 bases). Germline values: CDR1 GTSNPN, CDR2 SVGIG (reference sequence). V was pared by 2 bases and J by 3 bases, with 13 bases between. This CDR3 is built from 14 residues. The CDR3 DNA is TGTGCCTGGAGTTTTCGGCGGGGGTACACTGAAGCTTTCTTT. It is translated as CAWSFRRGYTEAFF.

This rearrangement joins TRBV5-1 to TRBJ2-3, with 10 bases identical to TRBD2. CDR1 and CDR2 from the germline V gene are SGHRS and YFSETQ. The CDR3 spans 16 residues. V lost 3 bases and J lost 1; bases outside the gene matches: 5. This chain's CDR3 is CASSWTSGRGTDTQYF. The CDR3, as DNA: TGCGCCAGCAGCTGGACTAGCGGACGGGGCACAGATACGCAGTATTTT.

Remarks on this clone: In the same sample, other DNA sequences code for this CDR3. The chain's CDR3 is CASSPQGLSSYEQYF. For the CDR3, the DNA is TGTGCCAGCAGTCCCCAGGGGCTGAGCTCCTACGAGCAGTACTTC. The rearrangement joins TRBV6-5 to TRBJ2-7; D perhaps matches TRBD1 (6 bases). Germline CDR1 reads MNHEY; CDR2 reads SVGAGI. V was clipped by 5 bases and J by 0 bases, with 14 bases between them. The CDR3 totals 15 residues.

The chain employs TRBV30 and TRBJ1-6; 9 bases are a match to TRBD1. This CDR3 has 14 amino acids. Germline values: CDR1 GTSNPN, CDR2 SVGIG (reference sequence). V was clipped by 3 bases and J by 9 bases; unmatched bases: 6. The CDR3 protein is CAWRARQGGSPLHF. CDR3 nucleotides: TGTGCCTGGAGAGCCAGACAGGGGGGTTCACCCCTCCACTTT. Full variable domain (remainder filled in from reference TRBV30 and TRBJ1-6): SQTIHQWPATLVQPVGSPLSLECTVEGTSNPNLYWYRQAAGRGLQLLFYSVGIGQISSEVPQNLSASRPQDRQFILSSKKLLLSDSGFYLCAWRARQGGSPLHFGNGTRLTVT.

The V call is TRBV3-1 (or the pseudogene TRBV3-2), the J call TRBJ2-1; 11 bases map to TRBD2. The germline V gene has CDR1 LGHDT and CDR2 YNNKEL (reference sequence). The CDR3 spans 15 residues. V gave up 5 bases and J gave up 7 bases; unmatched junction bases: 7. As DNA, the CDR3 is TGTGCCAGCAGCTTAGCGGGAGGGCCCAGGAATGAGCAGTTCTTC. Translated, it gives CASSLAGGPRNEQFF.

The chain couples TRBV6-4 to TRBJ1-1, with D maybe TRBD1 (6 bases). Germline CDR1 is MRHNA and CDR2 is SNTAGT. This CDR3 contains 13 residues. V was pared by 3 bases and J by 5 bases, with 10 bases between. CDR3 sequence: CASSEQGWTEAFF. The CDR3 bases are TGTGCCAGCAGTGAACAGGGTTGGACTGAAGCTTTCTTT.

The chain combines TRBV5-1 with TRBJ2-3; TRBD1 matches 8 bases. CDR1 and CDR2 from the germline V gene are SGHRS and YFSETQ. V shed 5 bases and J 2 bases; nucleotides not matched to a gene: 7. The length of the CDR3 is 15 residues. The CDR3 protein is CASRPPGQVTDTQYF. CDR3 in DNA: TGCGCCAGCAGACCCCCGGGACAGGTCACAGATACGCAGTATTTT.

This clone was seen a few times. The rearrangement uses TRBV6-1 and TRBJ2-7, with TRBD2 matching 10 bases. Germline CDR1 and CDR2: MNHNS and SASEGT. Germline trimming cut 1 base from V and 4 bases from J; bases unmatched to any gene: 4. This CDR3 has 15 amino acids. The CDR3 loop reads CASSEVSSGRYEQYF. The CDR3, as DNA: TGTGCCAGCAGTGAAGTGTCTAGCGGGAGATACGAGCAGTACTTC.

Of note for this clone: Other DNA sequences within the sample encode an identical CDR3. The chain carries TRBV7-9 and TRBJ2-5; D not certain. The CDR3 contains 11 residues. The germline V and J ends were trimmed by 3 bases and 5 bases, with 4 bases remaining between them. The germline V gene encodes CDR1 SEHNR and CDR2 FQNEAQ (reference sequence). The CDR3 region has the DNA TGTGCCAGCAGCTTGTATGAGACCCAGTACTTC. It encodes CASSLYETQYF.

The chain carries TRBV21-1 and TRBJ2-7; TRBD2 is taken as the D call from the table, unchecked against the DNA. TRBV21-1 is designated a pseudogene. The CDR3 is 16 residues long. DNA for the CDR3: TGTGCCAGCAGCATCAGTATGGAGGGGCGGAGCTACGAGCAGTACTTC. Translated: CASSISMEGRSYEQYF.

This clone was detected only once. The chain recombines TRBV2 with TRBJ2-7; 7 bases agree with TRBD1. Per germline, CDR1 SNHLY and CDR2 FYNNEI. V trimming: 8 bases; J trimming: 3 bases; junction bases outside the gene matches: 16. This CDR3 region has 16 residues. CDR3 nucleotides: TGTGCCAGCCTTATGGCCTCGGACAGGCCAGGCTACGAGCAGTACTTC. Protein product: CASLMASDRPGYEQYF.

This chain joins TRBV4-1 and TRBJ2-2, with TRBD2 matching over 11 bases. With 0 bases clipped from V and 5 bases from J, the junction kept 8 bases outside the gene matches. The CDR3 sequence is 18 residues long. Per the germline V gene, CDR1 is MGHRA and CDR2 is YSYEKL. This CDR3 is CASSQEGLAGGWTGELFF. The DNA for the CDR3 is TGCGCCAGCAGCCAAGAAGGGCTAGCGGGAGGTTGGACCGGGGAGCTGTTTTTT.

V is TRBV9 and J is TRBJ1-3; tentative D call: TRBD1 (6 bases). This CDR3 contains 14 residues. Trimming removed 0 bases from V and 6 bases from J, with 10 bases in between. The germline CDR1 and CDR2 sequences are SGDLS and YYNGEE. CDR3 sequence: CASSVAGALNTIYF. Written as DNA, the CDR3 is TGTGCCAGCAGCGTAGCAGGGGCCCTAAACACCATATATTTT. Based on the CDR3 plus reference TRBV9 and TRBJ1-3, the full variable domain is DSGVTQTPKHLITATGQRVTLRCSPRSGDLSVYWYQQSLDQGLQFLIQYYNGEERAKGNILERFSAQQFPDLHSELNLSSLELGDSALYFCASSVAGALNTIYFGEGSWLTVV.

This clone was seen a handful of times. The V gene is TRBV7-6, the J gene TRBJ1-2; tentative D call: TRBD1 (5 bases). The ends were cut back, 6 bases at V and 5 bases at J, with 10 bases in the middle. Germline lookup yields CDR1 SGHVS and CDR2 FNYEAQ. This CDR3 region has 12 residues. The CDR3 sequence is CASSSGGYGYTF. CDR3 coding DNA: TGTGCCAGCAGTTCCGGGGGATATGGCTACACCTTC.

This clone was counted only a few times. V usage is TRBV4-2 and J usage is TRBJ2-7; TRBD2 agrees at 9 bases. Unmatched junction bases numbered 10, after V lost 1 base and J lost 3 bases. Germline lookup yields CDR1 LGHNA and CDR2 YNFKEQ. The CDR3 length is 17 residues. CDR3 coding DNA: TGTGCCAGCAGCCAAGTCCTAGCGGGATCCGTTGGCTACGAGCAGTACTTC. Protein sequence: CASSQVLAGSVGYEQYF.

The V call is TRBV3-1 (or the pseudogene TRBV3-2), the J call TRBJ2-3, with 11 bases identical to TRBD2. Germline V gives CDR1 LGHDT, CDR2 YNNKEL (reference sequence). V was pared by 4 bases and J by 0 bases, with 3 bases of the junction left unmatched. The CDR3 loop spans 16 amino acids. The CDR3 coding sequence is TGTGCCAGCAGCCGGGGACTAGCGGTTAGCACAGATACGCAGTATTTT. Protein: CASSRGLAVSTDTQYF.